This T cell receptor beta chain came from a study of identical twins. Whole-study results and caveats: Zero-insertion analyses were open to partial confounding by invariant MAIT and iNKT cells.

The germline V and J ends were trimmed by 11 bases and 9 bases, with 32 bases remaining between them. This CDR3 region has 17 residues. From germline, CDR1 is LGHDT and CDR2 YNNKEL (reference sequence). As for this clonotype: The antigen is undetermined.

The authors used template switching to add a universal primer site and gave cDNA unique molecular identifiers. TCRdb recomputed calls from the 5' RACE reads with MiXCR, one row per CDR3 protein. The sample yields about 200,000 distinct CDR3 sequences, less than 9.5% seen once. The receptor was isolated from a woman aged 18-29 years in good health. The chain recombines TRBV3-1 with TRBJ2-1; D may be TRBD1 (5 bases). Sequencing was performed on memory (CD45RO+) T cells sorted from blood. This CDR3 reads CASCQEVAGAPGSEQFF. CDR3 sequence (DNA): TGTGCCTCCTGCCAAGAGGTAGCTGGGGCACCTGGTAGTGAGCAGTTCTTC.